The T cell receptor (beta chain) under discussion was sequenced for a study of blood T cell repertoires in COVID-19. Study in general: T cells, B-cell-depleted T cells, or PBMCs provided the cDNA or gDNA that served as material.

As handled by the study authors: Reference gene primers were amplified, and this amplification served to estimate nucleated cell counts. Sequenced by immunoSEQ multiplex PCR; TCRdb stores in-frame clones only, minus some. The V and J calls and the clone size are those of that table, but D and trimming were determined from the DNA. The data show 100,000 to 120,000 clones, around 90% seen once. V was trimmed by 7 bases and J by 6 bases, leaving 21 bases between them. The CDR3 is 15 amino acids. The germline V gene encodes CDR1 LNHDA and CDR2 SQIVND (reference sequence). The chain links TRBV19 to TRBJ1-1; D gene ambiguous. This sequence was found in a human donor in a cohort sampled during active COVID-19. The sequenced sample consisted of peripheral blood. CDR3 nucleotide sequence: TGTGCCAGTAATCTAGAGGGTGCGGCCAGATCTGAAGCTTTCTTT. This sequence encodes CASNLEGAARSEAFF.